The T cell receptor (beta chain) described here comes from a study of T cells in tuberculosis (dated by TCRdb to the late 2010s). Regarding the complete study: To characterize T cells specific for the mycobacterial lipid antigen glucose monomycolate (GMM), the study used CD1B tetramers together with high-throughput TCR immunosequencing. Active tuberculosis patient PBMC were archived before or within 7 days of starting standard anti-tuberculosis treatment. With 10 or so people per group, a South African clinical cohort compared IGRA-negative adolescents, IGRA-positive adolescents with latent tuberculosis, and adults with active tuberculosis. Broader findings and caveats from the paper: Shorter CDR3-alpha lengths in active tuberculosis patients partly drove the smaller NN-distances, and the TCR-beta difference was not statistically significant. Clinical samples were selected based on the availability of cryopreserved specimens, with adults included as active tuberculosis cases and adolescents included as controls. A classifier using the diverse GMM-specific repertoire reached roughly 89% accuracy (AUROC roughly 0.9), compared with about 63% accuracy using GEM motif frequencies. Active tuberculosis TCR-alpha repertoires showed smaller mean NN-distances to GMM-specific TCRs than IGRA-negative controls, suggesting clonal expansion of these TCRs.

A note on this clone: The target of this receptor is not known. No much larger clone is present one base from it, and per-base qualities are unavailable.

The sample's time point, from its label and the paper: new active TB diagnosis, blood taken before or within 7 days of starting treatment. Patients with active tuberculosis were defined as newly diagnosed, HIV-seronegative South African adults aged 18 years or older. Confirmation of active tuberculosis was obtained by positive sputum smear microscopy and/or positive M. tuberculosis culture. Immunosequencing was performed on unsorted cryopreserved PBMC and covered about 110,000 T cells per clinical donor on average. TCR libraries were generated with the immunoSEQ multiplex PCR assay, using TCR-beta and/or TCR-alpha/delta assays for each sample. The amplified TCR libraries were sequenced on the Illumina high-throughput platform. Under the source paper's analysis protocol: Clustering and dimensionality reduction were performed using pairwise TCRdist distances among GMM-specific receptors from ex vivo sorted or in vitro expanded T cells. Each clinical repertoire was assigned a mean NN-distance score, defined as the average TCRdist to the nearest 10% of tetramer-positive reference sequences. GEM TCR motif frequency was computed as the fraction of unique TCRs matching known GEM sequences by V/J usage and CDR3 length. Linear discriminant analysis with leave-one-out cross-validation, implemented in scikit-learn, was used to classify active tuberculosis. Sourced from immuneACCESS, this table was stored by TCRdb with only in-frame sequences that have V and J called. A share of the clones is absent; for the studies checked, an unresolved V gene accounts for under half, and the remainder has no known explanation. That table furnishes V, J and clone size, whereas the DNA furnished D and trimming. For this sample the table gives tens of thousands of clones, of which about 95% were detected only once. The ten largest account for 1.4% to 1.5% of the sample.

This clonotype originated in an adult with tuberculosis. The material sequenced was PBMCs, taken at tuberculosis diagnosis.

Here is the DNA: TGTGCCAGCAGTGAGTTGTACGGGAGAGAGCATTTT. It translates to CASSELYGREHF. The sequence links TRBV6-1 to TRBJ1-5, with no reliable assignment of the D segment. The CDR3, from cysteine to phenylalanine, totals 12 residues. The DNA shown is the 36-base CDR3, in frame from base 1. V and J are truncated by 3 bases and 14 bases respectively, leaving an intervening sequence of 14 bases. In the germline V gene, CDR1 corresponds to MNHNS and CDR2 to SASEGT.